These 29 T cell receptor beta chains originate from one sample sequenced in a study of T-cell memory formation after mild COVID-19. In TCRdb, the 5' RACE reads were re-called with MiXCR into one record per CDR3 protein. The table has 140,000 or so distinct CDR3 sequences, 13% to 15% seen once. Sequenced material: PBMCs or a T cell subset sorted from them (not recorded which). The receptor set was obtained from an adult woman who had mild COVID-19 (a few samples of this study predate the infection). Cell type and time point are not known.

This clonotype was seen a handful of times. The chain links TRBV6-5 to TRBJ2-7; 7 nucleotides line up with TRBD2. V gave up 4 bases and J gave up 6 bases; unmatched junction bases: 6. There are 13 residues in the CDR3. Germline CDR1 and CDR2: MNHEY and SVGAGI. CDR3 amino acids: CASSLVTSSEQYF. The CDR3, as DNA: TGTGCCAGCAGTTTGGTGACTAGCAGCGAGCAGTACTTC.

This clonotype was observed a few times. The chain combines TRBV4-2 with TRBJ1-1, with D tentatively TRBD1 (5 bases). CDR1 and CDR2 from the germline V gene are LGHNA and YNFKEQ. V was cut by 0 bases and J by 0 bases, with 8 bases left in between. The CDR3 has 15 residues. The DNA for the CDR3 is TGTGCCAGCAGCCAAGAGGGGGAGATGAACACTGAAGCTTTCTTT. It codes for CASSQEGEMNTEAFF.

This clonotype was found many times. V is TRBV24-1 and J is TRBJ2-1; 9 nucleotides line up with TRBD2. This CDR3 comprises 16 residues. CDR1 KGHDR and CDR2 SFDVKD come from the germline V gene. V trimming: 5 bases; J trimming: 6 bases; junction bases outside the gene matches: 10. This CDR3 reads CATSVRLAGYGNEQFF. CDR3 bases: TGTGCCACCAGTGTGAGGCTAGCGGGATATGGCAATGAGCAGTTCTTC.

The chain has TRBV3-1 and TRBJ2-3; 8 nucleotides line up with TRBD2. This CDR3 has 16 residues. Per the germline V gene, CDR1 is LGHDT and CDR2 is YNNKEL (reference sequence). The V segment lost 1 base and the J segment 4 bases; nucleotides outside the gene matches: 7. CDR3 loop: CASSQVRAGDADTQYF. In DNA form, the CDR3 reads TGTGCCAGCAGCCAAGTAAGAGCGGGGGACGCAGATACGCAGTATTTT.

The J gene is TRBJ2-1, the V gene TRBV6-2 or TRBV6-3; 8 bases line up with TRBD2. The V gene's germline CDR1 is MNHEY and CDR2 SVGEGT. V lost 5 bases and J lost 3; bases outside the gene matches: 6. The CDR3 spans 15 residues. In nucleotides, the CDR3 is TGTGCCAGCAGTAAGCCTAGCGGGTACTACAATGAGCAGTTCTTC. Encoded protein: CASSKPSGYYNEQFF.

This clonotype has more than one count but fewer than ten. The rearrangement joins TRBV7-2 to TRBJ2-1; 12 bases match TRBD2. CDR1 SGHTA and CDR2 FQGNSA come from the germline V gene. The junction had 18 bases not matched to a gene; V was cut back by 5 bases and J by 10 bases. The CDR3 totals 18 residues. The CDR3 sequence: CASSPGLAGYTGEGEQFF. The DNA for the CDR3 is TGTGCCAGCAGCCCGGGACTAGCGGGTTATACTGGGGAGGGGGAGCAGTTCTTC.

The chain employs TRBV29-1 and TRBJ2-6; D ambiguous. This CDR3 is 17 amino acids long. The V end was cut by 6 bases, the J end by 0 bases, with 18 bases between. In germline, CDR1 is SQVTM, CDR2 ANQGSEA. CDR3 protein: CSVTDINRGSGANVLTF. The CDR3 nucleotides are TGCAGCGTCACAGACATAAACAGAGGCTCTGGGGCCAACGTCCTGACTTTC.

This clonotype has ten or more counts. The J gene is TRBJ2-1, the V gene TRBV4-3; D gene uncertain. With 5 bases removed from V and 7 bases from J, the gap between germline ends came to 9 bases. Germline lookup yields CDR1 LGHNA and CDR2 YSLEER. The CDR3 runs 12 residues. CDR3 coding DNA: TGCGCCAGCAGCGAATTTGGGAATGAGCAGTTCTTC. Protein sequence: CASSEFGNEQFF.

The chain couples TRBV19 to TRBJ1-1; no clear D. There are 15 residues in the CDR3. V gave up 6 bases and J gave up 2 bases, with 16 bases separating them. Germline lookup yields CDR1 LNHDA and CDR2 SQIVND (reference sequence). CDR3 nucleotide sequence: TGTGCCAGTAGACCAGCTGAGGTCCCAAACACTGAAGCTTTCTTT. Translation gives CASRPAEVPNTEAFF.

This clonotype was recorded a few times. This chain joins TRBV24-1 and TRBJ2-7; maybe TRBD2 (5 bases). CDR1 and CDR2 (germline): KGHDR, SFDVKD. The V gene lost 4 bases and the J gene lost 5 bases, with 11 bases spanning the gap. There are 13 residues in the CDR3. The CDR3 is CATSDQRGHEQYF. As DNA, the CDR3 is TGTGCCACCAGTGACCAAAGAGGGCACGAGCAGTACTTC.

This clonotype was counted a few times. The gene calls are TRBV9 and TRBJ2-7, with D possibly being TRBD1 or TRBD2 (5 bases each). This CDR3 comprises 15 residues. Trimming took off 2 bases at V and 6 bases at J, with 18 bases between the two ends. Germline V gene lookup returns CDR1 SGDLS and CDR2 YYNGEE. CDR3 DNA sequence: TGTGCCAGCAGCGTCAGCTCAGGGACGGCATTCGAGCAGTACTTC. Protein product: CASSVSSGTAFEQYF.

This clonotype has ten or more counts. CDR3 coding DNA: TGTGCCAGCAGCCCCCCGGCGGGGGCTGGCGAAAAACTGTTTTTT. Translating it yields CASSPPAGAGEKLFF. The chain carries TRBV7-8 and TRBJ1-4, with D perhaps matching TRBD1 (6 bases). Germline CDR1 reads SGHVS; CDR2 reads FQNEAQ. Trimming cost V 5 bases and J 8 bases, with 18 bases left between them. This CDR3 contains 15 residues.

The CDR3 protein is CASSYQLAHNEQFF. The CDR3, as DNA: TGTGCCAGCAGTTACCAACTAGCGCACAATGAGCAGTTCTTC. The genes are TRBV6-2 or TRBV6-3 and TRBJ2-1; TRBD2 matches at 7 bases. Trimming took 2 bases from V and 5 from J; bases not matched to a gene: 3. The CDR3 length is 14 residues. In germline, CDR1 is MNHEY, CDR2 SVGEGT.

This clonotype occurred a few times. The gene calls are TRBV6-2 or TRBV6-3 and TRBJ2-3; D may match TRBD1 or TRBD2 (6 bases each). The CDR3 contains 16 residues. The V end lost 2 bases, the J end lost 6 bases, and 18 bases lay between the germline ends. The germline gives CDR1 MNHEY, CDR2 SVGEGT. The DNA for the CDR3 is TGTGCCAGCAGTTACACGCCCGTGGGGGGCCGGGATACGCAGTATTTT. Translating it yields CASSYTPVGGRDTQYF.

This clonotype was counted only a few times. The rearrangement joins TRBV28 to TRBJ1-3, with unresolved D. The CDR3 loop spans 15 amino acids. Germline CDR1 reads MDHEN; CDR2 reads SYDVKM. The V and J ends lost 6 bases and 0 bases respectively, with 12 bases between them. CDR3 sequence: CASSLPDDSGNTIYF. CDR3 in DNA: TGTGCCAGCAGCTTGCCCGACGACTCTGGAAACACCATATATTTT.

Only one count was recorded for this clonotype. The rearrangement links TRBV6-6 to TRBJ2-7; D perhaps matches TRBD1 (5 bases). CDR1 and CDR2 (germline): MNHNY, SVGAGI (reference sequence). This CDR3 is 15 amino acids long. The germline V and J ends were trimmed by 2 bases and 4 bases, with 15 bases remaining between them. DNA of the CDR3: TGTGCCAGCAGTTACGCGGCGACAGATAGATACGAGCAGTACTTC. This codes for CASSYAATDRYEQYF.

This chain links TRBV7-9 with TRBJ2-1, with unresolved D. Germline V gives CDR1 SEHNR, CDR2 FQNEAQ (reference sequence). The CDR3 extends over 13 amino acids. Trimming removed 2 bases from V and 8 bases from J, with 10 bases in between. The CDR3 sequence: CASSLHSAYEQFF. CDR3 sequence (DNA): TGTGCCAGCAGCTTACACAGCGCGTATGAGCAGTTCTTC.

This clonotype was seen more than once but under ten times. V usage is TRBV19 and J usage is TRBJ1-1; D gene unclear. The CDR3 has 10 amino acids. CDR1 and CDR2 from the germline V gene are LNHDA and SQIVND (reference sequence). Trimming shortened V by 9 bases and J by 4 bases, and 6 bases separated the two germline ends. The CDR3 sequence is CASRSTEAFF. In DNA form, the CDR3 reads TGTGCCAGCCGGAGCACTGAAGCTTTCTTT.

This clonotype turned up a few times. This chain links TRBV9 with TRBJ2-1, with 7 bases that match TRBD2. This CDR3 has 15 residues. Per the germline V gene, CDR1 is SGDLS and CDR2 is YYNGEE. The V and J ends lost 0 bases and 4 bases, in that order; junction bases with no gene match: 4. DNA for the CDR3: TGTGCCAGCAGCGTAGCTAGCGGAGTATACAATGAGCAGTTCTTC. This translates into CASSVASGVYNEQFF.

The chain couples TRBV18 to TRBJ1-2; D may be TRBD1 (5 bases). CDR1 and CDR2 from the germline V gene are KGHSH and LQKENI. V was cut by 4 bases and J by 0 bases, with 12 bases left in between. The length of the CDR3 is 15 residues. Here the CDR3 DNA reads TGTGCCAGCTCACTGTTCGGGGACCCTAACTATGGCTACACCTTC. This translates into CASSLFGDPNYGYTF.

This clonotype appeared many times. The chain recombines TRBV29-1 with TRBJ1-1; D perhaps matches TRBD1 (5 bases). CDR1 and CDR2 (germline): SQVTM, ANQGSEA. CDR3 length: 13 amino acids. With 4 bases removed from V and 0 bases from J, the gap between germline ends came to 9 bases. The CDR3 DNA is TGCAGCGTTGGAGGACACTTGAACACTGAAGCTTTCTTT. It specifies CSVGGHLNTEAFF.

Ten or more counts support this clonotype. The chain joins TRBV7-8 to TRBJ2-1, with 12 bases fitting TRBD2. With V trimmed by 2 bases and J by 2 bases, 1 base remained unmatched. Germline CDR1 reads SGHVS; CDR2 reads FQNEAQ. The CDR3 has 16 amino acids. The CDR3 DNA is TGTGCCAGCAGCTTAAGACTAGCGGGAGCCTACAATGAGCAGTTCTTC. Protein: CASSLRLAGAYNEQFF.

This clonotype was seen ten or more times. The chain recombines TRBV9 with TRBJ2-5; 15 nucleotides agree with TRBD2. V lost 2 bases, J lost 4 bases, and 12 bases stayed unmatched. In germline, CDR1 is SGDLS, CDR2 YYNGEE. The CDR3 totals 19 residues. The CDR3 loop is CASSVSGTSGGTGRETQYF. The CDR3 bases are TGTGCCAGCAGCGTCTCCGGGACTAGCGGGGGGACCGGGAGAGAGACCCAGTACTTC.

A few counts support this clonotype. The chain employs TRBV7-3 and TRBJ2-5, with a possible D match to TRBD1 (6 bases). The V gene's germline CDR1 is SGHTA and CDR2 FQGTGA. Trimming left V 5 bases short and J 5 bases short, with 18 bases between. This CDR3 is built from 15 residues. The CDR3 loop is CASSLDAGTGETQYF. The CDR3 DNA reads as TGTGCCAGCAGCCTCGATGCTGGTACAGGGGAGACCCAGTACTTC. The whole variable domain, filled in from reference TRBV7-3 and TRBJ2-5, reads GAGVSQTPSNKVTEKGKYVELRCDPISGHTALYWYRQSLGQGPEFLIYFQGTGAADDSGLPNDRFFAVRPEGSVSTLKIQRTERGDSAVYLCASSLDAGTGETQYFGPGTRLLVL.

This clonotype occurred once. The V call is TRBV20-1, the J call TRBJ2-7, with 10 bases matching TRBD2. The CDR3 sequence is 14 residues long. CDR1 is DFQATT and CDR2 is SNEGSKA in the germline V gene (reference sequence). This CDR3 reads CGGEREGPPYEQYF. The CDR3 DNA reads as TGCGGGGGGGAGCGGGAGGGCCCACCCTACGAGCAGTACTTC.

This chain links TRBV20-1 with TRBJ2-7; D remains ambiguous. This CDR3 has 13 amino acids. V gave up 4 bases and J gave up 4 bases, with 14 bases separating them. Per the germline V gene, CDR1 is DFQATT and CDR2 is SNEGSKA (reference sequence). CDR3 amino acids: CSAIDSLSYEQYF. For the CDR3, the DNA is TGCAGTGCTATAGATAGTCTATCTTACGAGCAGTACTTC.

This clonotype was picked up many times. The V and J genes are TRBV2 and TRBJ2-1; D possibly corresponds to TRBD2 (6 bases). CDR1 is SNHLY and CDR2 is FYNNEI in the germline V gene. V lost 3 bases and J 13 bases, leaving 10 bases between the germline ends. This CDR3 has 11 amino acids. The CDR3 reads CASSERDVQFF. The CDR3 DNA reads as TGTGCCAGCAGTGAGCGGGATGTCCAGTTCTTC.

The chain carries TRBV12-3 or TRBV12-4 and TRBJ2-1, with TRBD2 as a possible D gene (5 bases). V dropped 5 bases and J dropped 9 bases, with 17 bases sitting between them. CDR3 size: 14 residues. The CDR3 is CASSPTELDPEQFF. The CDR3 region has the DNA TGTGCCAGCAGTCCGACTGAACTAGATCCTGAGCAGTTCTTC.

The chain employs TRBV24-1 and TRBJ2-1; D is possibly TRBD2 (5 bases). From germline, CDR1 is KGHDR and CDR2 SFDVKD. This CDR3 contains 13 residues. Trimming took off 9 bases at V and 7 bases at J, with 15 bases between the two ends. CDR3 protein: CATAWESGNEQFF. In nucleotides, the CDR3 is TGTGCCACCGCCTGGGAGAGTGGGAATGAGCAGTTCTTC.